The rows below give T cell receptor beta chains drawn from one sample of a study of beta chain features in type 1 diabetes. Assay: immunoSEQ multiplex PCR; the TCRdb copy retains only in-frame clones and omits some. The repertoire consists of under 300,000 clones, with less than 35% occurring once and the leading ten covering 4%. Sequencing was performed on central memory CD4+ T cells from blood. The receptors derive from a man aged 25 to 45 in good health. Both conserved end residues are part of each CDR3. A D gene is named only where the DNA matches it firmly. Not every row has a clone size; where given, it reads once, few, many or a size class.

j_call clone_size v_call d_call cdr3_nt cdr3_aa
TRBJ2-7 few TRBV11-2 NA TGTGCCAGCAGCGTAGCCTACGAGCAGTACTTC CASSVAYEQYF
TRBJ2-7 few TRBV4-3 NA TGCGCCAGCAGCCATGAATCGACAGAACTCTACGAGCAGTACTTC CASSHESTELYEQYF
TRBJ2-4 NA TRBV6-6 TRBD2 TGTGCCAGCACCCTAGGGACTATGGGAGACATTCAGTACTTC CASTLGTMGDIQYF
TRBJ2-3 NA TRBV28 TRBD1 TGTGCCAGCAAGATGGACAGGGGTACAGATACGCAGTATTTT CASKMDRGTDTQYF
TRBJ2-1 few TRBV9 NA TGTGCCAGCAGCGGGACGGTAAATGAGCAGTTCTTC CASSGTVNEQFF
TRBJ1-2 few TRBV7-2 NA TGTGCCAGCAGCCCAGCAGGGAGATCTGGCTACACCTTC CASSPAGRSGYTF
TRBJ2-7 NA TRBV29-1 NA TGCAGCGTTGAAGTCAGCTCCTACGAGCAGTACTTC CSVEVSSYEQYF
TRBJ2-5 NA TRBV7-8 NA TGTGCCAGCAGCCTGTCAGGGGCCCAGTACTTC CASSLSGAQYF
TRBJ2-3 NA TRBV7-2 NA TGTGCCAGCAGCTTAATTCGCGGGGCCAACACAGATACGCAGTATTTT CASSLIRGANTDTQYF
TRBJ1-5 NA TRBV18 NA TGTGCCAGCTCACCGACCAATCAGCCCCAGCATTTT CASSPTNQPQHF
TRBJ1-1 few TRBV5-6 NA TGTGCCAGCAAAGTATTGGACACTGAAGCTTTCTTT CASKVLDTEAFF
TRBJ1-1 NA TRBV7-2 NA TGTGCCAGCAGCTTAGCGCTGACCCAGTCGTACACTGAAGCTTTCTTT CASSLALTQSYTEAFF
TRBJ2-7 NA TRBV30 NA TGTGCCTGCATAAAGGGAGAGAGCTACGAGCAGTACTTC CACIKGESYEQYF
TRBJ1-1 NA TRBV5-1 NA TGCGCCAGCAGCCCGGGACCCGGCAGAACTGAAGCTTTCTTT CASSPGPGRTEAFF
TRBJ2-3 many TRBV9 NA TGTGCCAGCAGCGTCGCGGGGCTTGTCACAGATACGCAGTATTTT CASSVAGLVTDTQYF
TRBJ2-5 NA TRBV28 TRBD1 TGTGCCAGCAGTCGGACAGGGGAAGAGACCCAGTACTTC CASSRTGEETQYF
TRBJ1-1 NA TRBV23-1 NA TGCGCCAGCAGTCAATCGTCCAGGGAGGACACTGAAGCTTTCTTT CASSQSSREDTEAFF
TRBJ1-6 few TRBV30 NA TGTGCCTGGAGGCGACAACAGGCGGCATATAATTCACCCCTCCACTTT CAWRRQQAAYNSPLHF
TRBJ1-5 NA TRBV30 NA TGTGCCTGGAGTCCCGGGCAGGACCAGCCCCAGCATTTT CAWSPGQDQPQHF
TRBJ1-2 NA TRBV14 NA TGTGCCAGCAGCCAAGCCACAGGGAACTATGGCTACACCTTC CASSQATGNYGYTF
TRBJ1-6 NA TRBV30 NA TGTGCCTGGCGGGGCGCCAATTCACCCCTCCACTTT CAWRGANSPLHF
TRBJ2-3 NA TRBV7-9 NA TGTGCCGGGGAGATGAGCACAGATACGCAGTATTTT CAGEMSTDTQYF
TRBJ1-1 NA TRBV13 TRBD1 TGTGCCAGCAGCCTACGACAGGGAAGGGGGAACACTGAAGCTTTCTTT CASSLRQGRGNTEAFF
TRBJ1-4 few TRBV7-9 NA TGTGCCAGCACCGGGACTCTTGAAAAACTGTTTTTT CASTGTLEKLFF
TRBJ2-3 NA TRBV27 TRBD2 TGTGCCAGCAGTTTAAGGGCGGGAGAGGCAGATACGCAGTATTTT CASSLRAGEADTQYF
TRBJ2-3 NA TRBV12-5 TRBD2 TGTGCTAGTGGTCCTTCGGGACTAGCGGGGGGCACCACAGATACGCAGTATTTT CASGPSGLAGGTTDTQYF
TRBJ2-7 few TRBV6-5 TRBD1 TGTGCCAGCAGTTACGGACAGGGAGTCCACGAGCAGTACTTC CASSYGQGVHEQYF
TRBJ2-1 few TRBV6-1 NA TGTGCCAGCAGTACAGAGGGTGGCAATGAGCAGTTCTTC CASSTEGGNEQFF
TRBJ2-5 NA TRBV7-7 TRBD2 TGTGCCAGCAGCTTAGGGACTAGCGAAGAGACCCAGTACTTC CASSLGTSEETQYF
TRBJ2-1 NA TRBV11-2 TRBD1 TGTGCCAGCGGTTCCGGGACAGCCTACAATGAGCAGTTCTTC CASGSGTAYNEQFF
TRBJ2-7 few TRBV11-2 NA TGTGCCAGCAGCTTAGATAGGGGTAGCGAGCAGTACTTC CASSLDRGSEQYF
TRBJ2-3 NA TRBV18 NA TGTGCCAGCTCACCAGGCCGGGAATGGGATACGCAGTATTTT CASSPGREWDTQYF
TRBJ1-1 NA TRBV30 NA TGTGCCTGGAAAATGGACAAGAACACTGAAGCTTTCTTT CAWKMDKNTEAFF
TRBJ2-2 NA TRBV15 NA TGTGCCACCAGCACCCCTCCGGGACGCACAACGAACACCGGGGAGCTGTTTTTT CATSTPPGRTTNTGELFF
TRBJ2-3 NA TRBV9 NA TGTGCCAGCAGCCCAGGGGCGCATAGCACAGATACGCAGTATTTT CASSPGAHSTDTQYF
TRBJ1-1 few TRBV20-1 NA TGCAGTGCGCGGGAGGCTGAAGCTTTCTTT CSAREAEAFF
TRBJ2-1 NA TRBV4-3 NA TGCGCCAGCAGCCAAGACGATCCCGGACGGCAGTTCTTC CASSQDDPGRQFF
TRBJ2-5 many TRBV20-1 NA TGCAGTGCTAGTCCCGTAGAGACCCCGTACTTC CSASPVETPYF
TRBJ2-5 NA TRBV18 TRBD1 TGTGCCAGCTCACCAAAGATCGGGACAGGGGCAGAGACCCAGTACTTC CASSPKIGTGAETQYF
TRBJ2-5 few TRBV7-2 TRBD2 TGTGCCAGCAGCTTACTAGCGGGAGGAGGAGAGACCCAGTACTTC CASSLLAGGGETQYF
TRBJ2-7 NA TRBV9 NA TGTGCCAGCAGCGTCATGGCCGGCGTCGAGCAGTACTTC CASSVMAGVEQYF